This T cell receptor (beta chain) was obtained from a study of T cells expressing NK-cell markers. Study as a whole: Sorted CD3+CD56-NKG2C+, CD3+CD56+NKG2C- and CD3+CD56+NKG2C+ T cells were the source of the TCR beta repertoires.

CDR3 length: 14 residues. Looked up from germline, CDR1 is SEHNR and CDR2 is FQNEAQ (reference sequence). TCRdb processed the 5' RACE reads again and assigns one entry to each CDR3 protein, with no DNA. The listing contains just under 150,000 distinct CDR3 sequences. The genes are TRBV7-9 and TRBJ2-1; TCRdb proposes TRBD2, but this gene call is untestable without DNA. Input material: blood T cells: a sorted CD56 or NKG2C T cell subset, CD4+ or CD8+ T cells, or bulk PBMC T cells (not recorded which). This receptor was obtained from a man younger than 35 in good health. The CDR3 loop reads CASSPLAGHNEQFF.